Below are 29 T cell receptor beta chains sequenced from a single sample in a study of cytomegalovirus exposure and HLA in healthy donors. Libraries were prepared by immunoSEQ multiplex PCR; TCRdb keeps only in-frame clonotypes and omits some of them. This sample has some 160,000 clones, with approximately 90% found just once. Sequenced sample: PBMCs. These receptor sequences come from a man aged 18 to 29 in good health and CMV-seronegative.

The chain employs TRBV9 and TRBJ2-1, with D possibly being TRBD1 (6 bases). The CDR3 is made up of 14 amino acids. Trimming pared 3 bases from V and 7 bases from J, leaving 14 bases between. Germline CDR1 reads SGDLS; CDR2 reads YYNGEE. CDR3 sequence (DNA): TGTGCCAGCAGCGCCCCCAGGGGACCGAATGAGCAGTTCTTC. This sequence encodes CASSAPRGPNEQFF.

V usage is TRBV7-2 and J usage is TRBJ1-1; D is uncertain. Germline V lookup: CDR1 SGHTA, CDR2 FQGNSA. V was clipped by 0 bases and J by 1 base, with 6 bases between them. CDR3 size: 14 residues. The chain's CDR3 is CASSLAARNTEAFF. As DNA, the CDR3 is TGTGCCAGCAGCTTAGCGGCAAGGAACACTGAAGCTTTCTTT. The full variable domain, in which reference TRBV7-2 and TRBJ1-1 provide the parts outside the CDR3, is GAGVSQSPSNKVTEKGKDVELRCDPISGHTALYWYRQSLGQGLEFLIYFQGNSAPDKSGLPSDRFSAERTGGSVSTLTIQRTQQEDSAVYLCASSLAARNTEAFFGQGTRLTVV.

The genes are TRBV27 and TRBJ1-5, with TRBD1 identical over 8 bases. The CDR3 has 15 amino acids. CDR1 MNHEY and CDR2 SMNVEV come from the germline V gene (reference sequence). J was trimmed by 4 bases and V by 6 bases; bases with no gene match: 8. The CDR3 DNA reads TGTGCCAGCAGCCATGACAGGGGAGGTAATCAGCCCCAGCATTTT. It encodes CASSHDRGGNQPQHF.

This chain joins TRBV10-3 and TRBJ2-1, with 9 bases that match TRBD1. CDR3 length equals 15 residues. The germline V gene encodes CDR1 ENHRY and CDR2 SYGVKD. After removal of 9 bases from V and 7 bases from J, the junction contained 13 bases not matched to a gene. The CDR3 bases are TGTGCCATAGCAACAGGGGGCGTGATGGGGAATGAGCAGTTCTTC. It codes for CAIATGGVMGNEQFF.

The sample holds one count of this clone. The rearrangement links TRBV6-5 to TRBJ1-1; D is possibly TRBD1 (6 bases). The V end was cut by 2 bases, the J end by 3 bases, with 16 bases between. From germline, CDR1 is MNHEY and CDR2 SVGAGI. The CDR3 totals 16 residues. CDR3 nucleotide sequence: TGTGCCAGCAGTTACGGAGGGGGAGGGGGGCACACTGAAGCTTTCTTT. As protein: CASSYGGGGGHTEAFF.

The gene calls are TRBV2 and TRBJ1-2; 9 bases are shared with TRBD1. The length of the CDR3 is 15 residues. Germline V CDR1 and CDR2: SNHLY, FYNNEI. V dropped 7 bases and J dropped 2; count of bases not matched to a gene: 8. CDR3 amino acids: CASTGQGTQNYGYTF. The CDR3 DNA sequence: TGTGCCAGCACCGGACAGGGGACTCAAAACTATGGCTACACCTTC.

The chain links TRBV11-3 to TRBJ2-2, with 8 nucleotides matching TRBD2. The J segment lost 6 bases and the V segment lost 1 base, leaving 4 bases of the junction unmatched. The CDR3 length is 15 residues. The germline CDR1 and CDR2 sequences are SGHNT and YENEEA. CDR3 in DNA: TGTGCCAGCAGCTTAGTCGGCGGGGGGCCCGGGGAGCTGTTTTTT. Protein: CASSLVGGGPGELFF.

The CDR3 sequence: CASSTPIAGGLNEQFF. Here the CDR3 DNA reads TGTGCCAGCAGCACACCTATAGCGGGAGGGTTGAATGAGCAGTTCTTC. The chain employs TRBV9 and TRBJ2-1; 11 bases align to TRBD2. The CDR3 runs to 16 residues. In germline, CDR1 is SGDLS, CDR2 YYNGEE. The junction had 10 bases not matched to a gene; V was cut back by 4 bases and J by 7 bases.

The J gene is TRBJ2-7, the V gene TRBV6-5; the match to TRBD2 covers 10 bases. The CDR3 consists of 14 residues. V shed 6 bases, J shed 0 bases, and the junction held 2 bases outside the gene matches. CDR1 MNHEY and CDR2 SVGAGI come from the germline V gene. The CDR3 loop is CASRSSGSSYEQYV. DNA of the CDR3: TGTGCCAGCAGATCTAGCGGGAGCTCCTACGAGCAGTACGTC.

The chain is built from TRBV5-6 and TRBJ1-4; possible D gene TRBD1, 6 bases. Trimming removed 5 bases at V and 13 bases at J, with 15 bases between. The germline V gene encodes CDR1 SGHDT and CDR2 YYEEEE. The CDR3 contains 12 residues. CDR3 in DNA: TGTGCCAGCAGTGACGGGACACGCATACTGTTTTTT. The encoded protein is CASSDGTRILFF. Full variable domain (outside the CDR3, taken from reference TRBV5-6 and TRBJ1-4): DAGVTQSPTHLIKTRGQQVTLRCSPKSGHDTVSWYQQALGQGPQFIFQYYEEEERQRGNFPDRFSGHQFPNYSSELNVNALLLGDSALYLCASSDGTRILFFGSGTQLSVL.

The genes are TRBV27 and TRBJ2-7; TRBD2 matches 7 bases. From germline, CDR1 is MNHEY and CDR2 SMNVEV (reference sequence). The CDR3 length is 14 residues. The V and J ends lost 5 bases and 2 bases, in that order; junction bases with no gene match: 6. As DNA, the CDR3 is TGTGCCAGCAGTCCGGGGAGGGGCCCCTACGAGCAGTACTTC. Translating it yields CASSPGRGPYEQYF.

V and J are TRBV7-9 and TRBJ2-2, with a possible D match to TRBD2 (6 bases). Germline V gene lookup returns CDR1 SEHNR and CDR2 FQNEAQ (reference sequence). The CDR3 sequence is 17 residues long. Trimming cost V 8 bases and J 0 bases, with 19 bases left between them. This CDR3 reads CASHNWRGGPNTGELFF. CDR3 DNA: TGTGCCAGCCATAATTGGCGGGGCGGGCCGAACACCGGGGAGCTGTTTTTT.

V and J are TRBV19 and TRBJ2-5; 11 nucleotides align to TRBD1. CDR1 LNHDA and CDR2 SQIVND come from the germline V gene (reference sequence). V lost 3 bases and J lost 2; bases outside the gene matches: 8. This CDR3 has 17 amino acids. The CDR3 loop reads CASSILGQGAQQETQYF. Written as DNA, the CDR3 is TGTGCCAGTAGTATCCTCGGACAGGGGGCCCAGCAAGAGACCCAGTACTTC.

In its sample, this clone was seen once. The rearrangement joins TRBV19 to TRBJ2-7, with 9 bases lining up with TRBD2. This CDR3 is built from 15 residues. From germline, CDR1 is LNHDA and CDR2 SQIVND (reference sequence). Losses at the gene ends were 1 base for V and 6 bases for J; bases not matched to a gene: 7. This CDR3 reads CASSIVGGGAGEQYF. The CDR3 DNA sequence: TGTGCCAGTAGTATAGTCGGCGGGGGGGCCGGCGAGCAGTACTTC.

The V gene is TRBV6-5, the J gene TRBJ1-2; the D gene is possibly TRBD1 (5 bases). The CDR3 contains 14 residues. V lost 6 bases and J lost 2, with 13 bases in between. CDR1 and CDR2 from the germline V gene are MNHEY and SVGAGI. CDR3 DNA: TGTGCCAGCAGCCCGACAGTCCTCAACTATGGCTACACCTTC. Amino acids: CASSPTVLNYGYTF.

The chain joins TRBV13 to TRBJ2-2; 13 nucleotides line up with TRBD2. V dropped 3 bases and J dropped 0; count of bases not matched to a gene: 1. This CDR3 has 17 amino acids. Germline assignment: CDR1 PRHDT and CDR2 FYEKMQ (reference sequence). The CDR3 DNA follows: TGTGCCAGCAGCTTGGGACTAGCGGGATCGAACACCGGGGAGCTGTTTTTT. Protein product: CASSLGLAGSNTGELFF.

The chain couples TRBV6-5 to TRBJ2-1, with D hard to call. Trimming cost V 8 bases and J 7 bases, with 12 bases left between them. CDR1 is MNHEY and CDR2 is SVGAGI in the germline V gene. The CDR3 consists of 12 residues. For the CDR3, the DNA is TGTGCCAGCGGAAGAGTCGGGAATGAGCAGTTCTTC. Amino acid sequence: CASGRVGNEQFF.

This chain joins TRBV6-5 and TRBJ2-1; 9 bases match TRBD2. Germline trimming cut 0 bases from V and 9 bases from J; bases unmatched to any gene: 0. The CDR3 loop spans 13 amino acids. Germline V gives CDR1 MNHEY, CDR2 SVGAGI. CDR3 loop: CASSYSREGEQFF. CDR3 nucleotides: TGTGCCAGCAGTTACTCGCGGGAGGGTGAGCAGTTCTTC.

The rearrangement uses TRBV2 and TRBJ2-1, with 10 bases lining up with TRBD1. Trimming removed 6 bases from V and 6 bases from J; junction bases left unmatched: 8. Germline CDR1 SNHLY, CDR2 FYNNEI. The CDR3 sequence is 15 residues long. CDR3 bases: TGTGCCAGCAGACTTGGGACAGGGGAGGGCAATGAGCAGTTCTTC. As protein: CASRLGTGEGNEQFF.

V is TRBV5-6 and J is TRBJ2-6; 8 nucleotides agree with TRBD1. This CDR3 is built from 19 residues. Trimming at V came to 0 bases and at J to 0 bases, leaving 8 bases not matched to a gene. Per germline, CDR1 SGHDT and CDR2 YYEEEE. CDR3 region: CASSLASQGALSGANVLTF. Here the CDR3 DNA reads TGTGCCAGCAGCTTGGCGTCCCAGGGGGCTCTCTCTGGGGCCAACGTCCTGACTTTC.

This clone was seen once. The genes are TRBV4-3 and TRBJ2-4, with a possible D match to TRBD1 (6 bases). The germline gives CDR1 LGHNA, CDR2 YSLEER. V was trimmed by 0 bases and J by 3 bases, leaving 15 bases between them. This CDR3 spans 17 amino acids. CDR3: CASSQDWAGVGKNIQYF. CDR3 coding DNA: TGCGCCAGCAGCCAAGATTGGGCAGGGGTAGGCAAAAACATTCAGTACTTC.

The CDR3 nucleotides are TGTGCCAGCCCGACACCAGGGGGGAACACCATATATTTT. Its protein product is CASPTPGGNTIYF. V is TRBV6-1 and J is TRBJ1-3, with 7 bases fitting TRBD1. Germline trimming cut 8 bases from V and 7 bases from J; bases unmatched to any gene: 8. Germline V lookup: CDR1 MNHNS, CDR2 SASEGT. The CDR3 totals 13 residues.

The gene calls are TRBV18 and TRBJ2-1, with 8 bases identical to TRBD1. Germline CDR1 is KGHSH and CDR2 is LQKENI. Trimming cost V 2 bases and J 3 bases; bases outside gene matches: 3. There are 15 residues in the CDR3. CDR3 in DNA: TGTGCCAGCTCACCATGGACAGGGCGCTACAATGAGCAGTTCTTC. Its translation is CASSPWTGRYNEQFF.

The CDR3 is CASAISDTQYF. The CDR3 DNA is TGCGCCAGCGCTATTAGTGATACGCAGTATTTT. V is TRBV10-2 and J is TRBJ2-3; the D is unclear. The CDR3 totals 11 residues. V shed 8 bases and J shed 6 bases, with 9 bases lying between them. CDR1 is WSHSY, CDR2 SAAADI, per germline.

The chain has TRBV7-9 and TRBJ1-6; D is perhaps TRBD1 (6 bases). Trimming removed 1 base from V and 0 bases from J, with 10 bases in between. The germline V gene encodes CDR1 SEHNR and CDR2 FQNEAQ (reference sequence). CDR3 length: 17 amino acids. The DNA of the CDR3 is TGTGCCAGCAGCTTAGATCAGGGGACCTCCTATAATTCACCCCTCCACTTT. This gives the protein CASSLDQGTSYNSPLHF.

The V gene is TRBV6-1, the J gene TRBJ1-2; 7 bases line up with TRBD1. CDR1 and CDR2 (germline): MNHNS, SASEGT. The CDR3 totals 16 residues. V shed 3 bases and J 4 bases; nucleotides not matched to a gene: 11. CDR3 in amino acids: CASSDPFWTGPYGYTF. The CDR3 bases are TGTGCCAGCAGTGACCCTTTCTGGACAGGCCCCTATGGCTACACCTTC.

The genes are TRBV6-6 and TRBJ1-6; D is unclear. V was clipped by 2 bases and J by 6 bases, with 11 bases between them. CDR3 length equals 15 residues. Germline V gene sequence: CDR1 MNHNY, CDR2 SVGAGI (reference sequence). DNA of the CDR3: TGTGCCAGCAGTTACCAAGTGGCACCTAATTCACCCCTCCACTTT. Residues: CASSYQVAPNSPLHF.

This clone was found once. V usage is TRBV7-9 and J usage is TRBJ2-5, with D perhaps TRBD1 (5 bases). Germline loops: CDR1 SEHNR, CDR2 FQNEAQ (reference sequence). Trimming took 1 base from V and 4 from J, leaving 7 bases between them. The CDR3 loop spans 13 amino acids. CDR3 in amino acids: CASSLGGLETQYF. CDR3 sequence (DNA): TGTGCCAGCAGCTTAGGGGGCCTAGAGACCCAGTACTTC.

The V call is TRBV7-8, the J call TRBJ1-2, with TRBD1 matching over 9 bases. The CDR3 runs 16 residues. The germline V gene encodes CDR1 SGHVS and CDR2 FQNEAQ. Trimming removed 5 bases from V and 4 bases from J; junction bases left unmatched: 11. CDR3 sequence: CASSALGQGLSYGYTF. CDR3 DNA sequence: TGTGCCAGCAGCGCATTGGGACAGGGATTAAGCTATGGCTACACCTTC.